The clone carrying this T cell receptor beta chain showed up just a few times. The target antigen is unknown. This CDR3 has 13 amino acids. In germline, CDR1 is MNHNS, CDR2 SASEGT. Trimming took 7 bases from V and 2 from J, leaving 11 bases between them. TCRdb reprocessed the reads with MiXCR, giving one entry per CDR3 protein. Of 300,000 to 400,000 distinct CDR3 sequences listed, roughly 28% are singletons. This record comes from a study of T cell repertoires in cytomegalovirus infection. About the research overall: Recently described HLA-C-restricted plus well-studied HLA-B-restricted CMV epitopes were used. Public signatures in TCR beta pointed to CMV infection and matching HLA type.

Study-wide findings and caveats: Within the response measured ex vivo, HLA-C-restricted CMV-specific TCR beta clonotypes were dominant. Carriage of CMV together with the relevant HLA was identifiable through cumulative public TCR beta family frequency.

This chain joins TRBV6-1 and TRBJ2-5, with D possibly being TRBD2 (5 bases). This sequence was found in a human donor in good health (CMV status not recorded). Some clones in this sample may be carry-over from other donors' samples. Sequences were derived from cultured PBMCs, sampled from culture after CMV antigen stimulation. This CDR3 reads CASMSGGQETQYF. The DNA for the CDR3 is TGTGCCAGCATGAGTGGCGGGCAAGAGACCCAGTACTTC.